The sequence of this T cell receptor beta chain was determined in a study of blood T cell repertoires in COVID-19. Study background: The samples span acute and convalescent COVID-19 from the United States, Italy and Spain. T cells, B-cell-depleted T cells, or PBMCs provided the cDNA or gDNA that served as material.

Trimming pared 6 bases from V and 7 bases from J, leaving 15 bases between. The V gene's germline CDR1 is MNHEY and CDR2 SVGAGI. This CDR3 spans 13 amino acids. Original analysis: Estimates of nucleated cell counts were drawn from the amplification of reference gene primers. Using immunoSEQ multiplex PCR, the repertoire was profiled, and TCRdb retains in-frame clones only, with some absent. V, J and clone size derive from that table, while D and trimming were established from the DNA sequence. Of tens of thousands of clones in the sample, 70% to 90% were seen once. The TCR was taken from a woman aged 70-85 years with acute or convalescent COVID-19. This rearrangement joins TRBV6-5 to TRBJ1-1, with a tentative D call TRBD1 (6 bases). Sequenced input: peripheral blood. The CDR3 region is CASSHSHRDEAFF. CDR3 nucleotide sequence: TGTGCCAGCAGCCACAGCCACAGGGATGAAGCTTTCTTT.